The 21 T cell receptor beta chains reported below all come from one sample, sequenced in a study of shared clonotypes between healthy human individuals. Profiled with immunoSEQ multiplex PCR; TCRdb holds only in-frame clones, not every one. The sample holds a few million clones, approximately 94% seen once. Sequencing was done on a sample of naive CD4+ T cells sorted from blood. Subset meaning: CD45RA+ positively selected. The receptors derive from a man in his late teens or twenties in good health.

The rearrangement uses TRBV30 and TRBJ2-7; perhaps TRBD1 as D (6 bases). The V gene's germline CDR1 is GTSNPN and CDR2 SVGIG (reference sequence). The V end was cut by 0 bases, the J end by 3 bases, with 12 bases between. The CDR3 loop spans 14 amino acids. Written as DNA, the CDR3 is TGTGCCTGGAGTGTCTGGACAGAAGACTACGAGCAGTACTTC. Amino acid sequence: CAWSVWTEDYEQYF.

This CDR3 reads CASSPGQGSADTQYF. The DNA for the CDR3 is TGCGCCAGCAGCCCGGGACAGGGGTCAGCAGATACGCAGTATTTT. This sequence joins TRBV5-1 and TRBJ2-3; 10 bases fit TRBD1. Germline loops: CDR1 SGHRS, CDR2 YFSETQ. The CDR3 has 15 residues. The V and J ends lost 4 bases and 4 bases, in that order; junction bases with no gene match: 6.

The rearrangement uses TRBV25-1 and TRBJ2-3, with 11 bases lining up with TRBD2. Trimming at V came to 5 bases and at J to 4 bases, leaving 5 bases not matched to a gene. Germline CDR1 MGHDK, CDR2 SYGVNS. The CDR3 loop spans 15 amino acids. The CDR3 sequence is CASSKLAGEADTQYF. In nucleotides, the CDR3 is TGTGCCAGCAGTAAACTAGCGGGAGAAGCAGATACGCAGTATTTT. The full variable domain, in which reference TRBV25-1 and TRBJ2-3 provide the parts outside the CDR3, is EADIYQTPRYLVIGTGKKITLECSQTMGHDKMYWYQQDPGMELHLIHYSYGVNSTEKGDLSSESTVSRIRTEHFPLTLESARPSHTSQYLCASSKLAGEADTQYFGPGTRLTVL.

V gene TRBV7-9 combines with J gene TRBJ1-2; no firm D call. V was shortened by 0 bases and J by 9 bases, with 11 bases between the two germline ends. CDR3 length: 13 amino acids. Germline V gene sequence: CDR1 SEHNR, CDR2 FQNEAQ (reference sequence). CDR3 amino acids: CASSLAGVGSYTF. The CDR3 DNA reads TGTGCCAGCAGCTTAGCCGGTGTTGGTAGCTACACCTTC.

The V gene is TRBV5-4, the J gene TRBJ2-7, with a possible D match to TRBD1 (5 bases). CDR1 and CDR2 from the germline V gene are SGHNT and YYREEE (reference sequence). The CDR3 is made up of 14 amino acids. V lost 5 bases and J 3 bases, leaving 15 bases between the germline ends. Here the CDR3 reads CASSRDSRDYEQYF. The CDR3 nucleotides read TGTGCCAGCAGTCGAGACAGTCGAGACTACGAGCAGTACTTC.

The V gene is TRBV6-1, the J gene TRBJ2-7; 7 bases map to TRBD1. The V gene's germline CDR1 is MNHNS and CDR2 SASEGT. V was clipped by 7 bases and J by 6 bases; unmatched bases: 6. This CDR3 contains 12 residues. In DNA form, the CDR3 reads TGTGCCAGCACCAAGACAGGGCGCGAGCAGTACTTC. Translated, it gives CASTKTGREQYF.

This clone has only one observation. The rearrangement uses TRBV15 and TRBJ1-5; D remains unclear. CDR1 is LNHNV and CDR2 is YYDKDF in the germline V gene (reference sequence). The CDR3 extends over 11 amino acids. The V gene lost 4 bases and the J gene lost 3 bases, with 1 base spanning the gap. The CDR3 bases are TGTGCCACCAGCAACAATCAGCCCCAGCATTTT. Amino acids: CATSNNQPQHF.

The rearrangement uses TRBV6-1 and TRBJ1-1, with unresolved D. CDR3 length equals 12 residues. CDR1 is MNHNS and CDR2 is SASEGT in the germline V gene. V was clipped by 5 bases and J by 2 bases, with 6 bases between them. The chain's CDR3 is CASSQVNTEAFF. For the CDR3, the DNA is TGTGCCAGCAGTCAGGTTAACACTGAAGCTTTCTTT.

This clone was picked up one time. The rearrangement links TRBV5-4 to TRBJ2-5; 9 nucleotides align to TRBD2. Per the germline V gene, CDR1 is SGHNT and CDR2 is YYREEE (reference sequence). The CDR3 runs to 16 residues. The J segment lost 1 base and the V segment lost 2 bases, leaving 6 bases of the junction unmatched. DNA of the CDR3: TGTGCCAGCAGCTTCGCCCTAGCGGGATTCCAAGAGACCCAGTACTTC. Translated, it gives CASSFALAGFQETQYF.

The chain links TRBV30 to TRBJ1-3; D gene unclear. CDR3 length equals 16 residues. V was cut by 0 bases and J by 0 bases, with 12 bases left in between. CDR1 is GTSNPN, CDR2 SVGIG, per germline (reference sequence). CDR3 in DNA: TGTGCCTGGAGTGTGAGTCTGCTAAGCTCTGGAAACACCATATATTTT. Amino acids: CAWSVSLLSSGNTIYF.

The chain combines TRBV9 with TRBJ2-5, with 10 bases matching TRBD2. The J segment lost 2 bases and the V segment lost 0 bases, leaving 7 bases of the junction unmatched. The CDR3 spans 17 residues. Germline CDR1 SGDLS, CDR2 YYNGEE. The CDR3 DNA reads as TGTGCCAGCAGCGTAGGCGGTAGCGGGGGGCCACAAGAGACCCAGTACTTC. Residues: CASSVGGSGGPQETQYF.

This chain uses TRBV11-2 with TRBJ2-2; 14 bases align to TRBD2. CDR1 and CDR2 (germline): SGHAT, FQNNGV. Losses at the gene ends were 5 bases for V and 1 base for J; bases not matched to a gene: 3. The CDR3 contains 17 residues. The CDR3 loop reads CASSQGTSGRNTGELFF. The CDR3, as DNA: TGTGCCAGCAGCCAGGGGACTAGCGGGAGGAACACCGGGGAGCTGTTTTTT. The entire variable domain, with the rest obtained from reference TRBV11-2 and TRBJ2-2, is as follows: EAGVAQSPRYKIIEKRQSVAFWCNPISGHATLYWYQQILGQGPKLLIQFQNNGVVDDSQLPKDRFSAERLKGVDSTLKIQPAKLEDSAVYLCASSQGTSGRNTGELFFGEGSRLTVL.

The chain is built from TRBV4-1 and TRBJ2-7, with D maybe TRBD2 (6 bases). Germline V gene sequence: CDR1 MGHRA, CDR2 YSYEKL. This CDR3 is 16 amino acids long. V lost 4 bases to trimming and J lost 2 bases, with 18 bases between them. This CDR3 reads CASSRTSGTQTYEQYF. The CDR3 bases are TGCGCCAGCAGCCGGACTTCCGGGACTCAAACCTACGAGCAGTACTTC.

The CDR3 region is CASSSWRETQYF. The CDR3 nucleotides are TGTGCCAGCAGCTCCTGGAGAGAGACCCAGTACTTC. The chain employs TRBV11-2 and TRBJ2-5; unclear D gene. Germline V lookup: CDR1 SGHAT, CDR2 FQNNGV. Trimming pared 4 bases from V and 4 bases from J, leaving 7 bases between. The CDR3 totals 12 residues.

The chain couples TRBV18 to TRBJ1-4, with 10 nucleotides matching TRBD1. Germline CDR1 KGHSH, CDR2 LQKENI. This CDR3 is built from 17 residues. The V and J ends lost 3 bases and 4 bases, in that order; junction bases with no gene match: 8. CDR3 loop: CASSPADRGPLNEKLFF. The CDR3 DNA reads as TGTGCCAGCTCACCGGCTGACAGGGGGCCACTTAATGAAAAACTGTTTTTT.

The chain uses TRBV6-5 and TRBJ1-2; tentative D call: TRBD1 (5 bases). The CDR3 has 14 amino acids. Germline CDR1 MNHEY, CDR2 SVGAGI. Trimming removed 0 bases from V and 8 bases from J, with 13 bases in between. CDR3 coding DNA: TGTGCCAGCAGTTACTCCCGGGACGAGTGGGGCTACACCTTC. Translating gives CASSYSRDEWGYTF.

CDR3 bases: TGTGCCAGCTCGGGTTCTACAGGGGGCAGGACTGAAGCTTTCTTT. Translated: CASSGSTGGRTEAFF. This chain uses TRBV18 with TRBJ1-1; 9 bases match TRBD1. Trimming removed 6 bases from V and 5 bases from J; junction bases left unmatched: 10. The germline V gene has CDR1 KGHSH and CDR2 LQKENI. The length of the CDR3 is 15 residues. Full variable domain (rest looked up from reference TRBV18 and TRBJ1-1): NAGVMQNPRHLVRRRGQEARLRCSPMKGHSHVYWYRQLPEEGLKFMVYLQKENIIDESGMPKERFSAEFPKEGPSILRIQQVVRGDSAAYFCASSGSTGGRTEAFFGQGTRLTVV.

The count of this clone is one. The J gene is TRBJ1-2, the V gene TRBV7-9; D not resolved. The germline V gene has CDR1 SEHNR and CDR2 FQNEAQ (reference sequence). This CDR3 is built from 14 residues. Between the trimmed V and J ends, which lost 5 bases and 10 bases, there was a span of 20 bases. This CDR3 reads CASSPQRESPVYTF. The CDR3 nucleotides are TGTGCCAGCAGCCCCCAGAGGGAGTCTCCGGTCTACACCTTC. Full variable domain (missing parts from reference TRBV7-9 and TRBJ1-2): DTGVSQNPRHKITKRGQNVTFRCDPISEHNRLYWYRQTLGQGPEFLTYFQNEAQLEKSRLLSDRFSAERPKGSFSTLEIQRTEQGDSAMYLCASSPQRESPVYTFGSGTRLTVV.

This chain joins TRBV5-1 and TRBJ1-4, with D perhaps matching TRBD1 (6 bases). V was trimmed by 4 bases and J by 6 bases, leaving 10 bases between them. Germline V gene lookup returns CDR1 SGHRS and CDR2 YFSETQ. The CDR3 runs to 13 residues. The CDR3 spells CASSRGADEKLFF. The CDR3 nucleotides read TGCGCCAGCAGCCGGGGGGCGGATGAAAAACTGTTTTTT.

The chain links TRBV7-2 to TRBJ1-2, with 7 nucleotides matching TRBD1. The CDR3 length is 15 residues. J gave up 8 bases and V 6 bases, and 15 bases lay outside the gene matches. Germline V CDR1 and CDR2: SGHTA, FQGNSA. CDR3 protein: CASRPFTTGDLGYTF. The CDR3 bases are TGTGCCAGCAGACCGTTTACAACAGGGGATCTGGGCTACACCTTC.

V usage is TRBV2 and J usage is TRBJ2-5; tentative D call: TRBD1 (6 bases). This CDR3 region has 14 residues. Germline V gene data show CDR1 as SNHLY and CDR2 as FYNNEI. The germline V and J ends were trimmed by 6 bases and 1 base, with 12 bases remaining between them. The CDR3 here is CASRAHRVQETQYF. CDR3 DNA sequence: TGTGCCAGCAGAGCCCACAGGGTCCAAGAGACCCAGTACTTC.